This T cell receptor beta chain originates from a study of blood T cell repertoires in COVID-19. The wider study: Sites across the United States, Italy and Spain contributed samples from acute and convalescent COVID-19.

V was clipped by 0 bases and J by 4 bases, with 4 bases between them. The CDR3 loop spans 12 amino acids. Germline V gene data show CDR1 as SGDLS and CDR2 as YYNGEE. Methods used by the authors: Estimation of nucleated cell counts was performed using reference gene primer amplification. Measured with immunoSEQ multiplex PCR; TCRdb has only the in-frame clones, and not every one. Clone size and V and J calls were adopted from that table, with D and trimming inferred from the DNA. Of 300,000 to 450,000 clones in the sample, approximately 89% were seen once. Of note for this clone: The same CDR3 arises from other DNA sequences in this sample as well.

The genes are TRBV9 and TRBJ1-2; D gene unclear. The receptor's source is a woman aged 55-70 years with COVID-19, enrolled during active disease. Material: peripheral blood. The CDR3, as DNA: TGTGCCAGCAGCGTAGCCAGCTATGGCTACACCTTC. Amino acid sequence: CASSVASYGYTF.